One sample yielded the 5 T cell receptor beta chains listed below, sequenced in a study of shared clonotypes between healthy human individuals (dated by TCRdb to 2019 to 2021). CD8 naive samples consisted of CD45RO-negative cells that were positively selected for CCR7, yielding a CD45RA+CCR7+ population without TemRA cells. The library was built by means of the immunoSEQ multiplex PCR assay. TCRdb provides this immuneACCESS table in a form limited to in-frame rearrangements. Some clones are lacking; in checked studies, under half of them reflect an unresolved V gene, and why the rest are absent is not known. This sample has about 1.9 million clones in its table, and around 93% of those were observed once. More than 1.5% of the sample is taken by the ten largest. Sequencing used naive CD8+ T cells from PBMCs. Explained via the paper, the cell subset or site label denotes: CD45RA+CCR7+. The origin of the receptors is a man younger than 30 in good health. Some clones in this sample may be carry-over from other donors' samples.

The chain uses TRBV7-9 and TRBJ2-7; no clear D gene. Between the trimmed V and J ends, which lost 5 bases and 1 base, there was a span of 12 bases. This CDR3 contains 14 residues. Germline V CDR1 and CDR2: SEHNR, FQNEAQ (reference sequence). The CDR3 DNA sequence: TGTGCCAGCAGCCCCGGATTTACATCCTACGAGCAGTACTTC. Residues: CASSPGFTSYEQYF.

This clone was detected only a few times. The V and J genes are TRBV7-9 and TRBJ1-4; 7 positions agree with TRBD1. The trim removed 5 bases at V and 4 bases at J, leaving 4 bases unmatched. This CDR3 has 14 residues. Germline V gene data show CDR1 as SEHNR and CDR2 as FQNEAQ (reference sequence). CDR3 nucleotides: TGTGCCAGCAGCCCACAGGGGTTTAATGAAAAACTGTTTTTT. Translated: CASSPQGFNEKLFF.

This clone has more than one count but fewer than ten. This chain uses TRBV29-1 with TRBJ1-3, with D uncertain. The CDR3 totals 12 residues. CDR1 and CDR2 (germline): SQVTM, ANQGSEA. Trimming left V 7 bases short and J 7 bases short, with 14 bases between. DNA for the CDR3: TGCAGCGCGGAGGCCCTTGGGAACACCATATATTTT. It translates to CSAEALGNTIYF.

The rearrangement uses TRBV7-7 and TRBJ2-5; the match to TRBD2 covers 10 bases. The CDR3 is made up of 16 amino acids. Trimming at V came to 5 bases and at J to 5 bases, leaving 11 bases not matched to a gene. CDR1 is SSHAT, CDR2 FNYEAQ, per germline (reference sequence). The CDR3 region is CASSPESSGSFETQYF. The CDR3 bases are TGTGCCAGCAGCCCCGAGTCTAGCGGGAGTTTCGAGACCCAGTACTTC.

This chain connects TRBV30 to TRBJ2-7; 9 positions match TRBD1. This CDR3 region has 15 residues. Germline trimming cut 4 bases from V and 7 bases from J; bases unmatched to any gene: 14. Per germline, CDR1 GTSNPN and CDR2 SVGIG (reference sequence). The CDR3 protein is CAWTSRDRASGEQYF. CDR3 coding DNA: TGTGCCTGGACCTCTCGGGACAGGGCTTCAGGGGAGCAGTACTTC.